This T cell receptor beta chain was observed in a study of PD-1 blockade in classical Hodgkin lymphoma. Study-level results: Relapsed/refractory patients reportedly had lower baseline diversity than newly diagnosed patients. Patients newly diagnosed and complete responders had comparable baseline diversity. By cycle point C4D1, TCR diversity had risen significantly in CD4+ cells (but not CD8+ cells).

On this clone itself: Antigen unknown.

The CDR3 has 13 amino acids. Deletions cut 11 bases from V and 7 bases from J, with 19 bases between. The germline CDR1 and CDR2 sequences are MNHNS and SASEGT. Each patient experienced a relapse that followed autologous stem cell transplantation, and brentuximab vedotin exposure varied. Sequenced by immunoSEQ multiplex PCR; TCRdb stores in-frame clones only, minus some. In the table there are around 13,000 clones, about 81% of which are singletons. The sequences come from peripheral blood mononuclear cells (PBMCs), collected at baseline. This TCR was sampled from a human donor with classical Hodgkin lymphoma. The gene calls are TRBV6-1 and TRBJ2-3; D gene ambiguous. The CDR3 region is CAGRTTTYYTQYF. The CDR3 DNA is TGTGCCGGCCGGACCACGACCTATTATACGCAGTATTTT.